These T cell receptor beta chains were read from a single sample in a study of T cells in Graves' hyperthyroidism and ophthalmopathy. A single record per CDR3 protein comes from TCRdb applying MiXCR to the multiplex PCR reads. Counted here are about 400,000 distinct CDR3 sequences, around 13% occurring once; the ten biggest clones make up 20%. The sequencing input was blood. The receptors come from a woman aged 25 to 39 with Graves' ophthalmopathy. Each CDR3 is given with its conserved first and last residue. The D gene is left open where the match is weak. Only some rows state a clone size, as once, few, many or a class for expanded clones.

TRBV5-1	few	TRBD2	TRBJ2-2	CASSWGTLRTSGGTGELFF	TGCGCCAGCAGCTGGGGGACATTACGGACTAGCGGGGGCACCGGGGAGCTGTTTTTT
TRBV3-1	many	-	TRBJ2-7	CASRPTLGGEQYF	TGTGCCAGCAGACCCACCCTGGGTGGCGAGCAGTACTTC
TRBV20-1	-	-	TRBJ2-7	CSAPERYGTYEQYF	TGCAGTGCCCCGGAGAGGTATGGAACCTACGAGCAGTACTTC
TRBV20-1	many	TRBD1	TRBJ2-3	CSASSGTGFTDTQYF	TGCAGTGCTAGCTCCGGGACAGGGTTCACAGATACGCAGTATTTT
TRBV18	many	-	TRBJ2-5	CASSPTKETQYF	TGTGCCAGCTCACCAACCAAAGAGACCCAGTACTTC
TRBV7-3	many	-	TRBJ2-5	CASSAGSREETQYF	TGTGCCAGCAGCGCAGGGTCTAGGGAAGAGACCCAGTACTTC
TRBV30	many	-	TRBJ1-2	CAWGPRAYYGYTF	TGTGCCTGGGGCCCCAGGGCTTACTATGGCTACACCTTC
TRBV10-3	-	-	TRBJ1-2	CAISPTEHYGYTF	TGTGCCATCAGCCCGACAGAGCACTATGGCTACACCTTC
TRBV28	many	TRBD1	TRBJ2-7	CASSDWGTVRSYEQYF	TGTGCCAGCAGTGATTGGGGGACAGTGAGATCCTACGAGCAGTACTTC
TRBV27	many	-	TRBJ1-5	CASGFQPQHF	TGTGCCAGCGGGTTTCAGCCCCAGCATTTT
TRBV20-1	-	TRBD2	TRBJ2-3	CSARVPAGLADTQYF	TGCAGTGCTAGAGTCCCAGCGGGGTTGGCAGATACGCAGTATTTT
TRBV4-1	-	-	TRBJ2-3	CASSQSFGGASTDTQYF	TGCGCCAGCAGCCAATCTTTCGGGGGAGCTAGCACAGATACGCAGTATTTT
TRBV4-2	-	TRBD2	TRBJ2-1	CASSRATSGGAGVTVQFF	TGTGCCAGCAGCCGAGCGACTAGCGGGGGGGCAGGGGTGACGGTGCAGTTCTTC
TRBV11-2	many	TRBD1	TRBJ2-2	CASGRPTGANTGELFF	TGTGCCAGCGGAAGACCGACAGGGGCGAACACCGGGGAGCTGTTTTTT
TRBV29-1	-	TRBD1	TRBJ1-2	CSVSGTVYGYTF	TGCAGCGTCTCCGGGACAGTTTATGGCTACACCTTC
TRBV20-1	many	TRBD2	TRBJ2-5	CSVKSLAGGLQETQYF	TGCAGTGTCAAGAGTTTAGCGGGGGGACTCCAAGAGACCCAGTACTTC
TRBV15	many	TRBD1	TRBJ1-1	CATSPPTGGLTEAFF	TGTGCCACCAGCCCGCCCACAGGGGGCTTAACTGAAGCTTTCTTT
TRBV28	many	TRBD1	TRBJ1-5	CASRTGQGSNQPQHF	TGTGCCAGCAGAACGGGACAGGGGTCCAATCAGCCCCAGCATTTT
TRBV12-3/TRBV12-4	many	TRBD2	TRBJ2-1	CASSHLAGRRDNEQFF	TGTGCCAGCAGTCATCTAGCGGGTCGGCGGGACAATGAGCAGTTCTTC
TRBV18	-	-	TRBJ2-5	CASSPWTEYQKTQYF	TGTGCCAGCTCACCCTGGACCGAGTACCAAAAGACCCAGTACTTC
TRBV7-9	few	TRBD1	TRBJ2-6	CASSLRDRGTFGANVLTF	TGTGCCAGCAGCTTACGGGACAGGGGGACTTTTGGGGCCAACGTCCTGACTTTC
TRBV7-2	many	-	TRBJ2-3	CASGLGTDTQYF	TGTGCCAGCGGTCTAGGCACAGATACGCAGTATTTT
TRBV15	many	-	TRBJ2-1	CATSRDRGGRDEQFF	TGTGCCACCAGCAGAGATAGGGGTGGTCGGGATGAGCAGTTCTTC
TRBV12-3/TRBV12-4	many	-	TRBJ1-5	CASSLSLRGGQPQHF	TGTGCCAGCAGTTTAAGCTTAAGGGGAGGTCAGCCCCAGCATTTT
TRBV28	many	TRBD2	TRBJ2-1	CASSRLGTSSYNEQFF	TGTGCCAGCAGTCGACTCGGGACTAGCTCCTACAATGAGCAGTTCTTC
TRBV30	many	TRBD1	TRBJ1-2	CAWSAGPGGIFYGYTF	TGTGCCTGGAGTGCCGGGCCAGGGGGGATTTTCTATGGCTACACCTTC
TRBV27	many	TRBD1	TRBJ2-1	CASSFPGTGYNEQFF	TGTGCCAGCAGTTTCCCCGGGACAGGTTACAATGAGCAGTTCTTC
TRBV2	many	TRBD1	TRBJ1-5	CASSKGDRLSNQPQHF	TGTGCCAGCAGTAAGGGGGACAGACTTAGCAATCAGCCCCAGCATTTT
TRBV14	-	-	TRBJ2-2	CASSQDLSNLGGELFF	TGTGCCAGCAGCCAAGATCTGAGCAATCTCGGCGGGGAGCTGTTTTTT
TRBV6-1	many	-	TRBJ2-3	CASSARDPDTDTQYF	TGTGCCAGCAGTGCCCGGGACCCCGACACAGATACGCAGTATTTT
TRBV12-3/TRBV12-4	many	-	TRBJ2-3	CASSFGGDGTDTQYF	TGTGCCAGCAGTTTTGGAGGGGATGGCACAGATACGCAGTATTTT
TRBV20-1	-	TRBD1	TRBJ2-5	CSARLGTGPSYF	TGCAGTGCTAGACTGGGGACAGGCCCCTCGTACTTC
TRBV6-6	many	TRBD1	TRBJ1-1	CASSYGQGETEAFF	TGTGCCAGCAGTTACGGACAGGGGGAGACTGAAGCTTTCTTT
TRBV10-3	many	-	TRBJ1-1	CAISESPLGGTNTEAFF	TGTGCCATCAGTGAGTCGCCGCTGGGAGGTACGAACACTGAAGCTTTCTTT
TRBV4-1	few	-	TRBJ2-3	CSSSQVFLVTDTQYF	TGCTCCAGCAGCCAAGTCTTTTTGGTCACAGATACGCAGTATTTT
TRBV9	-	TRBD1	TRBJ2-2	CASSVRQGATGELFF	TGTGCCAGCAGCGTTAGACAGGGGGCGACCGGGGAGCTGTTTTTT
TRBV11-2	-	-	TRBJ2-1	CASSLKRTPYNEQFF	TGTGCCAGCAGCTTAAAACGGACCCCCTACAATGAGCAGTTCTTC
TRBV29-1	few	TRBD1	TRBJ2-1	CSVASTGGAYNEQFF	TGCAGCGTTGCCTCAACAGGGGGCGCGTACAATGAGCAGTTCTTC
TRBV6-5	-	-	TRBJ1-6	CASSYGGAGANSPLHF	TGTGCCAGCAGTTACGGGGGGGCAGGGGCTAATTCACCCCTCCACTTT
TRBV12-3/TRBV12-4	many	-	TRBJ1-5	CASSLDQGNQPQHF	TGTGCCAGCAGTTTAGATCAGGGCAATCAGCCCCAGCATTTT
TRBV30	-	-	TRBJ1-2	CAWSVRSRARYTF	TGTGCCTGGAGTGTTCGATCAAGGGCTCGCTACACCTTC
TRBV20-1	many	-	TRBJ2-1	CSASRPTASSYNEQFF	TGCAGTGCTTCGCGTCCTACAGCGAGCTCCTACAATGAGCAGTTCTTC
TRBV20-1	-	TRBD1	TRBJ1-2	CSVTRGQANYGYTF	TGCAGCGTTACTCGGGGACAGGCGAACTATGGCTACACCTTC
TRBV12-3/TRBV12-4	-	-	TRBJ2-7	CASSQTREQYF	TGTGCCAGCAGCCAGACCCGCGAGCAGTACTTC
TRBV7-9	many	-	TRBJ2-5	CASGQKEETQYF	TGTGCCAGCGGACAGAAGGAAGAGACCCAGTACTTC
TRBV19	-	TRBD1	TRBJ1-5	CASSVRQGAGGQPQHF	TGTGCCAGTAGTGTAAGACAGGGGGCCGGGGGTCAGCCCCAGCATTTT
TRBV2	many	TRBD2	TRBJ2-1	CASSKSGGLYNEQFF	TGTGCCAGCAGTAAAAGCGGGGGATTATACAATGAGCAGTTCTTC
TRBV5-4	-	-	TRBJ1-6	CASSPPGVGGGGSPLHF	TGTGCCAGCAGCCCACCCGGGGTCGGGGGCGGCGGATCACCCCTCCACTTT